The 12 T cell receptor beta chains below were found in one sample sequenced in a study of T cell repertoires in cytomegalovirus infection. TCRdb ran MiXCR on the reads and lists one entry per CDR3 protein. This table holds 100,000 or so distinct CDR3 sequences, around a quarter found once. The sequencing input was CD8+ T cells from PBMCs. All receptors derive from a human donor in good health (CMV status not recorded). Some clones in this sample may be carry-over from other donors' samples.

This clonotype came up many times. The rearrangement links TRBV14 to TRBJ2-5, with TRBD2 identical over 10 bases. J lost 0 bases, V lost 0 bases, and 7 bases had no gene match. The CDR3 length is 18 residues. Germline assignment: CDR1 SGHDN and CDR2 FVKESK. The CDR3 DNA reads as TGTGCCAGCAGCCAAGATGGACTAGCGGACACGTACCAAGAGACCCAGTACTTC. Protein sequence: CASSQDGLADTYQETQYF.

The table lists this clonotype with a few counts. CDR3 DNA sequence: TGTGCCAGCAGCGTAGCTTCCAATCCCAATCAGCCCCAGCATTTT. This encodes CASSVASNPNQPQHF. V usage is TRBV9 and J usage is TRBJ1-5, with D uncertain. The CDR3 runs 15 residues. The V gene's germline CDR1 is SGDLS and CDR2 YYNGEE. The V and J ends lost 0 bases and 3 bases respectively, with 10 bases between them.

This chain connects TRBV28 to TRBJ1-2, with unresolved D. CDR1 is MDHEN and CDR2 is SYDVKM in the germline V gene. V was clipped by 5 bases and J by 4 bases, with 14 bases between them. The length of the CDR3 is 14 residues. CDR3 residues: CASSMPQAGYGYTF. CDR3 nucleotide sequence: TGTGCCAGCAGTATGCCCCAGGCCGGCTATGGCTACACCTTC.

This clonotype has just a few counts. The rearrangement joins TRBV12-3 or TRBV12-4 to TRBJ2-1; unclear D gene. This CDR3 is 12 amino acids long. The V end lost 3 bases, the J end lost 8 bases, and 8 bases lay between the germline ends. For the CDR3, the DNA is TGTGCCAGCAGTTTTTGGTTGGATGAGCAGTTCTTC. This translates into CASSFWLDEQFF.

At least ten counts were recorded for this clonotype. V is TRBV7-9 and J is TRBJ2-5; D is unresolved. Looked up from germline, CDR1 is SEHNR and CDR2 is FQNEAQ (reference sequence). The V gene lost 1 base and the J gene lost 3 bases, with 3 bases spanning the gap. The CDR3 sequence is 12 residues long. The CDR3 DNA reads TGTGCCAGCAGCTTAGTTGAAGAGACCCAGTACTTC. Its translation: CASSLVEETQYF.

This clonotype appeared many times. The CDR3 region has the DNA TGTGCCAGCAGCCAACGACAGGGGAAGGGAGCTGAAAAACTGTTTTTT. Amino acid sequence: CASSQRQGKGAEKLFF. V is TRBV11-2 and J is TRBJ1-4; the match to TRBD1 covers 8 bases. CDR3 length: 16 amino acids. Trimming at V came to 5 bases and at J to 7 bases, leaving 12 bases not matched to a gene. Germline CDR1 is SGHAT and CDR2 is FQNNGV.

This clonotype was observed a few times. The chain links TRBV9 to TRBJ2-2; 8 bases line up with TRBD1. The CDR3 length is 18 residues. V dropped 2 bases and J dropped 0; count of bases not matched to a gene: 9. Germline V CDR1 and CDR2: SGDLS, YYNGEE. CDR3 protein: CASSVPGQAPSNTGELFF. The CDR3 nucleotides are TGTGCCAGCAGCGTTCCGGGACAGGCCCCCTCGAACACCGGGGAGCTGTTTTTT.

A few counts support this clonotype. The chain has TRBV7-9 and TRBJ2-7, with D unclear. Trimming pared 5 bases from V and 6 bases from J, leaving 11 bases between. CDR1 is SEHNR, CDR2 FQNEAQ, per germline (reference sequence). This CDR3 has 12 amino acids. Written as DNA, the CDR3 is TGTGCCAGCAGCCGGCAAGCGCTCGAGCAGTACTTC. This gives the protein CASSRQALEQYF. The whole variable domain, filled in from reference TRBV7-9 and TRBJ2-7, reads DTGVSQNPRHKITKRGQNVTFRCDPISEHNRLYWYRQTLGQGPEFLTYFQNEAQLEKSRLLSDRFSAERPKGSFSTLEIQRTEQGDSAMYLCASSRQALEQYFGPGTRLTVT.

This clonotype was picked up many times. The chain couples TRBV10-3 to TRBJ2-7; 7 bases map to TRBD1. The CDR3 length is 14 residues. J lost 2 bases, V lost 3 bases, and 4 bases had no gene match. The germline gives CDR1 ENHRY, CDR2 SYGVKD. CDR3 sequence: CAISDRGQPYEQYF. CDR3 in DNA: TGTGCCATCAGTGATCGGGGACAGCCCTACGAGCAGTACTTC.

The chain recombines TRBV6-6 with TRBJ2-7; 8 bases line up with TRBD2. The CDR3 spans 13 residues. Trimming took 11 bases from V and 2 from J; bases not matched to a gene: 8. Per germline, CDR1 MNHNY and CDR2 SVGAGI (reference sequence). The CDR3 DNA follows: TGTGCCGTTTACGGGACTAGTACCTACGAGCAGTACTTC. Its protein product is CAVYGTSTYEQYF.

This clonotype was counted many times. This chain joins TRBV7-2 and TRBJ2-7, with 11 bases lining up with TRBD2. There are 12 residues in the CDR3. With V trimmed by 5 bases and J by 10 bases, 4 bases remained unmatched. Germline CDR1 is SGHTA and CDR2 is FQGNSA. CDR3 DNA: TGTGCCAGCAGCCTGGGACTAGCGGATCAGTACTTC. The encoded protein is CASSLGLADQYF.

V gene TRBV19 combines with J gene TRBJ2-1, with 7 bases aligning to TRBD1. CDR1 and CDR2 (germline): LNHDA, SQIVND (reference sequence). This CDR3 is built from 17 residues. V trimming: 1 base; J trimming: 7 bases; junction bases outside the gene matches: 13. In DNA, the CDR3 is TGTGCCAGTAGTATAGCCGCTGTCTCACAGGGGCTTAATGAGCAGTTCTTC. Protein sequence: CASSIAAVSQGLNEQFF.